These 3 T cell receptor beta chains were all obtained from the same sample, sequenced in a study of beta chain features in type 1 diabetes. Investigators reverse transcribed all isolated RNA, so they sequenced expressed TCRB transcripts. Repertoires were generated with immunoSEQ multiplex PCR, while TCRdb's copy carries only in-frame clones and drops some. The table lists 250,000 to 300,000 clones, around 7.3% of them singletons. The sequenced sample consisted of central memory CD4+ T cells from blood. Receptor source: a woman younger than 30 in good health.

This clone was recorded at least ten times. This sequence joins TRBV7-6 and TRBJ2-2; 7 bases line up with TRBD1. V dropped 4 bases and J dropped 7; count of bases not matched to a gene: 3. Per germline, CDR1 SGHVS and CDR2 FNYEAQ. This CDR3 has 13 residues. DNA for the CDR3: TGTGCCAGCAGCTCGACAGGGTACGGGGAGCTGTTTTTT. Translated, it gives CASSSTGYGELFF.

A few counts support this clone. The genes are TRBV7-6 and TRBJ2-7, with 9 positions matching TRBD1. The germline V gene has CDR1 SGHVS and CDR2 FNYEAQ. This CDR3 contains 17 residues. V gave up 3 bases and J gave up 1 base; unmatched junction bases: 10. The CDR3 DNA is TGTGCCAGCAGCTTGACCCACAGGGGGCAAACTTCCTACGAGCAGTACTTC. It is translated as CASSLTHRGQTSYEQYF.

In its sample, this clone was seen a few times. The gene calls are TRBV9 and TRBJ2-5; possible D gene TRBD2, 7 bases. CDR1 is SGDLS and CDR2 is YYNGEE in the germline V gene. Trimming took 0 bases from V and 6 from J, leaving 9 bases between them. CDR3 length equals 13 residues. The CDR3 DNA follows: TGTGCCAGCAGCGTAGCCGGGGGGCAGACCCAGTACTTC. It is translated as CASSVAGGQTQYF.